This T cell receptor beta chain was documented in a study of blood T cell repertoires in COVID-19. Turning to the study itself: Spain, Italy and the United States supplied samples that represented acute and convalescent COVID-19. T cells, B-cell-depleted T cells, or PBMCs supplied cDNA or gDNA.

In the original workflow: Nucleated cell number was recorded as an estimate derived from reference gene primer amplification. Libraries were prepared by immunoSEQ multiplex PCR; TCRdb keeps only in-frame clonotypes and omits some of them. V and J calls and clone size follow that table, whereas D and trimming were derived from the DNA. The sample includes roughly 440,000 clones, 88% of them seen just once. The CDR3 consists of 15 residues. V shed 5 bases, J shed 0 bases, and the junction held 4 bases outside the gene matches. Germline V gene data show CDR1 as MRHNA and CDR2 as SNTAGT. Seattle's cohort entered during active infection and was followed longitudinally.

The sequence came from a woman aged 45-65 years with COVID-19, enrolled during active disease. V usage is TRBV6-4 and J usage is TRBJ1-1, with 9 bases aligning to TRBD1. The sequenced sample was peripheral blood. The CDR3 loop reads CASSRTGAMNTEAFF. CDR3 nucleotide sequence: TGTGCCAGCAGTCGGACAGGGGCGATGAACACTGAAGCTTTCTTT.